This T cell receptor beta chain stems from a study of OX40 agonist ivuxolimab in advanced cancers. Study observations and caveats: CD8+ T cells (on average) carried more expanded clones than CD4+ T cells. Among the lowest peripheral clonal expansion occurred in 0.1-3.0 mg/kg partial responders.

In regard to this clone: Antigen specificity is unknown.

The assay was immunoSEQ multiplex PCR, and TCRdb's table has in-frame clones only and misses some. The data hold 90,000 to 150,000 clones, with 80% to 90% observed a single time. Germline loops: CDR1 MDHEN, CDR2 SYDVKM. V was shortened by 5 bases and J by 9 bases, with 14 bases between the two germline ends. There are 14 residues in the CDR3. The chain employs TRBV28 and TRBJ1-6, with D perhaps matching TRBD1 (6 bases). The starting material was CD4+ or CD8+ T cells sorted from blood, obtained in a trial of the OX40 agonist ivuxolimab. This clonotype was obtained from an adult with an advanced solid tumor such as melanoma, head and neck, liver or kidney cancer. Written as DNA, the CDR3 is TGTGCCAGCAGTAGCGGACAGCCTATTTCACCCCTCCACTTT. As protein: CASSSGQPISPLHF.